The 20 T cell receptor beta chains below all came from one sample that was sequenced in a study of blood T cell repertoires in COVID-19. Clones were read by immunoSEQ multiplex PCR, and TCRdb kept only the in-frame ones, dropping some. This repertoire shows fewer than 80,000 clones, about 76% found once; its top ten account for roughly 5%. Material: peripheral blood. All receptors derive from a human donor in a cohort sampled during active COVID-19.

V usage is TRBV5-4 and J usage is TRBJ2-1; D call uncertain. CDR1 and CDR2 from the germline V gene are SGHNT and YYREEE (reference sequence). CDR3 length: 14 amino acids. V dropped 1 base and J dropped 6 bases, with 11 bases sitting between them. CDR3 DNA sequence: TGTGCCAGCAGCTTGAGATCCGGTCCCAATGAGCAGTTCTTC. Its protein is CASSLRSGPNEQFF.

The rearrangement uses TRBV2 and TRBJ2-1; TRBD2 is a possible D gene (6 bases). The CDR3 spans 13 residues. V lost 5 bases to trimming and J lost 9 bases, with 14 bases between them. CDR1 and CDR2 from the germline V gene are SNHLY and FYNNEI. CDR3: CASSRPDGGEQFF. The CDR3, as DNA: TGTGCCAGCAGTCGACCCGACGGGGGTGAGCAGTTCTTC.

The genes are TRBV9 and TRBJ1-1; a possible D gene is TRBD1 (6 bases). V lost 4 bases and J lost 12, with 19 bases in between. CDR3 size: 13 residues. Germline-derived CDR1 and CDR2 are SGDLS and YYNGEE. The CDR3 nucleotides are TGTGCCAGCAGCACGACACAGGGTGGGCTACCTTTCTTT. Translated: CASSTTQGGLPFF.

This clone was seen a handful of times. CDR3 loop: CASSLQFLGGGGQETQYF. CDR3 nucleotides: TGCGCCAGCAGCTTACAGTTCTTAGGCGGGGGGGGACAAGAGACCCAGTACTTC. The chain carries TRBV4-1 and TRBJ2-5; TRBD2 agrees at 9 bases. Germline values: CDR1 MGHRA, CDR2 YSYEKL. The V gene end was trimmed by 5 bases and the J gene end by 2 bases; junction bases not matched to a gene: 15. This CDR3 spans 18 amino acids.

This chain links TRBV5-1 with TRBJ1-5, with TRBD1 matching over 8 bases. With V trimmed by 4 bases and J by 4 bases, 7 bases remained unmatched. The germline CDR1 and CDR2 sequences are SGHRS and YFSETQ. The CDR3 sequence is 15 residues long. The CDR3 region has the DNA TGCGCCAGCAGCCAAACGACAGGGGCGAATCAGCCCCAGCATTTT. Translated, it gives CASSQTTGANQPQHF.

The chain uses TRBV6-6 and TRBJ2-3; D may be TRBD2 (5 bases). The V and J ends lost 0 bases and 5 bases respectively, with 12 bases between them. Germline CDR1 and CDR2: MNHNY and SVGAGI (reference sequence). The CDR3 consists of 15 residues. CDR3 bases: TGTGCCAGCAGTTACTCAGGAACTAGTCAAGATACGCAGTATTTT. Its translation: CASSYSGTSQDTQYF.

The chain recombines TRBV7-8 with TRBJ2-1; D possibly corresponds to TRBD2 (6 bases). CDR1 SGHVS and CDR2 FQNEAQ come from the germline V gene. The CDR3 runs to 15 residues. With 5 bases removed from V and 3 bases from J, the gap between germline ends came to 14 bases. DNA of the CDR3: TGTGCCAGCAGCGCGACTAGATCTCTCTACAATGAGCAGTTCTTC. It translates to CASSATRSLYNEQFF.

CDR3 sequence reads: CASSERGTDTQYF. The CDR3 bases are TGTGCCAGCAGTGAACGGGGGACAGATACGCAGTATTTT. This chain connects TRBV2 to TRBJ2-3; a possible D gene is TRBD2 (6 bases). The CDR3 has 13 residues. CDR1 SNHLY and CDR2 FYNNEI come from the germline V gene. Trimming removed 2 bases from V and 3 bases from J, with 6 bases in between.

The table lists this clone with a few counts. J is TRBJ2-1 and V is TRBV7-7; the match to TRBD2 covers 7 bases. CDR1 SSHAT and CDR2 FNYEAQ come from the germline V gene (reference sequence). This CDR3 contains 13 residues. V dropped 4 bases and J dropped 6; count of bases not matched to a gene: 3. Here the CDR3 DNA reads TGTGCCAGCAGCTCCGGCGGGGGCAATGAGCAGTTCTTC. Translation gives CASSSGGGNEQFF.

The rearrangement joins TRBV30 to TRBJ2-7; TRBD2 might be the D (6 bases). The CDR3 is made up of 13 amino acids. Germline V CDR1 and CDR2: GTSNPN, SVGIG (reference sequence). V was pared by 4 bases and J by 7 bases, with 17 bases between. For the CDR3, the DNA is TGTGCCTGGAAGTACAGTCACGCGGGGGAGCAGTACTTC. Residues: CAWKYSHAGEQYF.

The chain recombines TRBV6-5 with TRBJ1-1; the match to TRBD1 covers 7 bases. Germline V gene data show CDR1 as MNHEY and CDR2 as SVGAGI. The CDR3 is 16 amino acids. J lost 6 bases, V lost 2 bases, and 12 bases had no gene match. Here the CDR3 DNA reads TGTGCCAGCAGTTACCGGACGACAGGGCCGGTAGCTGAAGCTTTCTTT. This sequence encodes CASSYRTTGPVAEAFF.

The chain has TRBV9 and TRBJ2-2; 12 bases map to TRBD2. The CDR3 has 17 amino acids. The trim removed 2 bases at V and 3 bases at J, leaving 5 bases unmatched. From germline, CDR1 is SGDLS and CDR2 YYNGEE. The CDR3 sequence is CASSVSGTSGHTGELFF. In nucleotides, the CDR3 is TGTGCCAGCAGCGTCTCCGGGACTAGCGGGCACACCGGGGAGCTGTTTTTT. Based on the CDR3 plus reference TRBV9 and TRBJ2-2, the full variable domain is DSGVTQTPKHLITATGQRVTLRCSPRSGDLSVYWYQQSLDQGLQFLIQYYNGEERAKGNILERFSAQQFPDLHSELNLSSLELGDSALYFCASSVSGTSGHTGELFFGEGSRLTVL.

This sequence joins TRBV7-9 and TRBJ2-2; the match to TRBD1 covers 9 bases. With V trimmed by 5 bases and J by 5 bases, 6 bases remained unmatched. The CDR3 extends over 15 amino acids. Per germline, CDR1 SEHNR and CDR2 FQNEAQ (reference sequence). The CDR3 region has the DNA TGTGCCAGCAGCAGGGGACAGGGAATAACCGGGGAGCTGTTTTTT. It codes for CASSRGQGITGELFF.

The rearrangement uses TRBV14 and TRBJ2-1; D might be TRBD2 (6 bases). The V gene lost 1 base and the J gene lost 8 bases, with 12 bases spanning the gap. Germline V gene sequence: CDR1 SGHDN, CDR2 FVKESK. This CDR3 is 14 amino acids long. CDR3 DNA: TGTGCCAGCAGCCAAGGACTAGGAGTTTATGAGCAGTTCTTC. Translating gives CASSQGLGVYEQFF.

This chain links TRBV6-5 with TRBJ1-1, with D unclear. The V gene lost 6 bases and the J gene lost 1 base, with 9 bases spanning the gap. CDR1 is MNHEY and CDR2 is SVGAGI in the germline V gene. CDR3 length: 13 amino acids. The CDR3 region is CASSLNPNTEAFF. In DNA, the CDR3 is TGTGCCAGCAGCCTAAACCCGAACACTGAAGCTTTCTTT.

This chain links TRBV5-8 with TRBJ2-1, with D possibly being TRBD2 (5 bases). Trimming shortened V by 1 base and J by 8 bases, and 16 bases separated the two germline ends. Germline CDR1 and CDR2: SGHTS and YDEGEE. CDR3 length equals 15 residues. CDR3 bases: TGTGCCAGCAGCTTGTTCCTAGCTGGTAGTCATGAGCAGTTCTTC. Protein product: CASSLFLAGSHEQFF.

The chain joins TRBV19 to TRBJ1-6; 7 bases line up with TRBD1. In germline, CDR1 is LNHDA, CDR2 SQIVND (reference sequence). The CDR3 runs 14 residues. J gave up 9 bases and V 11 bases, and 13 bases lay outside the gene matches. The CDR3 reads CAANRGTAVSPLHF. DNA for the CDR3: TGTGCCGCGAACAGGGGTACCGCCGTTTCACCCCTCCACTTT.

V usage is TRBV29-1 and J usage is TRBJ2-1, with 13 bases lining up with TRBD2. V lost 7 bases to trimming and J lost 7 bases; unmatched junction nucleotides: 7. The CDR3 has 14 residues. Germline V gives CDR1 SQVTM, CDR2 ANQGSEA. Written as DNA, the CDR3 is TGCAGCGCCAAACTAGCGGGGGGGCTGAATGAGCAGTTCTTC. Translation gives CSAKLAGGLNEQFF.

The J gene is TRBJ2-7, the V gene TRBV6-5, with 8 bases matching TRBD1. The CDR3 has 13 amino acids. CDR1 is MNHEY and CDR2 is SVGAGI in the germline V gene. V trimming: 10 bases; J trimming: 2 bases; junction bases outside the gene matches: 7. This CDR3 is CATTDRAPYEQYF. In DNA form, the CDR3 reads TGTGCCACGACGGACAGGGCTCCCTACGAGCAGTACTTC.

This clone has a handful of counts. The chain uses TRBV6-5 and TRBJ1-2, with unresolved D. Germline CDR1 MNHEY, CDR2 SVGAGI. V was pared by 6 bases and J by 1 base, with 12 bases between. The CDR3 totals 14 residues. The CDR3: CASRWARDNYGYTF. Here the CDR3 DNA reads TGTGCCAGCAGATGGGCCCGGGATAACTATGGCTACACCTTC.